The 25 T cell receptor beta chains below were found in one sample sequenced in a study of PD-1 blockade in classical Hodgkin lymphoma. Clones were read by immunoSEQ multiplex PCR, and TCRdb kept only the in-frame ones, dropping some. The table includes 100,000 to 130,000 clones, around 89% detected once. Each of the patients experienced relapse following autologous stem cell transplantation, and their brentuximab vedotin exposure differed. The source was peripheral blood mononuclear cells (PBMCs), collected before the second cycle of nivolumab. The source of these receptors is a human donor with classical Hodgkin lymphoma.

As regards this clone: The junction differs from germline at one of its ends, possibly a read error. The J gene is TRBJ1-2, the V gene TRBV28; possible D gene TRBD1, 5 bases. The CDR3 loop spans 12 amino acids. Germline assignment: CDR1 MDHEN and CDR2 SYDVKM. CDR3 protein: CASSLSRDRLSF. CDR3 sequence (DNA): TGTGCCAGCAGTTTATCCCGGGACCGCCTCTCCTTC.

The gene calls are TRBV6-5 and TRBJ1-4; D perhaps matches TRBD1 (6 bases). The CDR3 totals 16 residues. Per the germline V gene, CDR1 is MNHEY and CDR2 is SVGAGI. Trimming took 0 bases from V and 8 from J, leaving 16 bases between them. CDR3: CASSYSRGRGGEKLFF. CDR3 nucleotides: TGTGCCAGCAGTTACTCGAGGGGCAGGGGTGGAGAAAAACTGTTTTTT.

The chain employs TRBV11-2 and TRBJ2-1; either TRBD1 or TRBD2 may fit D (5 bases each). Germline CDR1 reads SGHAT; CDR2 reads FQNNGV. V was shortened by 1 base and J by 9 bases, with 13 bases between the two germline ends. The CDR3 sequence is 14 residues long. DNA of the CDR3: TGTGCCAGCAGCTTAGTAGTCACTAGGGGTGAGCAGTTCTTC. Residues: CASSLVVTRGEQFF.

This rearrangement joins TRBV11-2 to TRBJ1-1; TRBD1 agrees at 9 bases. V shed 5 bases, J shed 2 bases, and the junction held 6 bases outside the gene matches. The CDR3 is made up of 15 amino acids. CDR1 and CDR2 from the germline V gene are SGHAT and FQNNGV. CDR3 protein: CASSQSTGGNTEAFF. The CDR3 DNA sequence: TGTGCCAGCAGCCAAAGTACAGGGGGCAACACTGAAGCTTTCTTT.

This clone has more than one count but fewer than ten. This chain uses TRBV1 with TRBJ2-2; TRBD1 is the table's D call and was not checked against the DNA. TRBV1 is tagged as a pseudogene. This CDR3 comprises 18 residues. The CDR3 nucleotides read TGCACCAGCAGCGCCCCCCCGGACAGGATGGGGGAAACCGGGGAGCTGTTTTTT. It yields the protein CTSSAPPDRMGETGELFF.

This chain uses TRBV7-9 with TRBJ2-3, with unresolved D. CDR3 length equals 15 residues. V was pared by 6 bases and J by 2 bases, with 15 bases between. Germline V lookup: CDR1 SEHNR, CDR2 FQNEAQ (reference sequence). The CDR3 DNA reads as TGTGCCAGCAGTCCCTCGGGCTCCTCCACAGATACGCAGTATTTT. This gives the protein CASSPSGSSTDTQYF.

The genes are TRBV11-2 and TRBJ2-7; TRBD2 might be the D (6 bases). V lost 1 base and J 3 bases, leaving 13 bases between the germline ends. This CDR3 is 15 amino acids long. The V gene's germline CDR1 is SGHAT and CDR2 FQNNGV. CDR3 nucleotides: TGTGCCAGCAGCTTAGGTGGGGGGATCTACTACGAGCAGTACTTC. Translation gives CASSLGGGIYYEQYF.

This clone was seen just once. The chain employs TRBV18 and TRBJ2-7; D might be TRBD1 or TRBD2, each matching 6 bases. The CDR3 runs to 15 residues. Germline-derived CDR1 and CDR2 are KGHSH and LQKENI. Trimming shortened V by 3 bases and J by 5 bases, and 17 bases separated the two germline ends. The CDR3 protein is CASSPRNREVDEQYF. The CDR3 DNA reads TGTGCCAGCTCACCCCGGAACAGGGAGGTTGACGAGCAGTACTTC. Based on the CDR3 plus reference TRBV18 and TRBJ2-7, the full variable domain is NAGVMQNPRHLVRRRGQEARLRCSPMKGHSHVYWYRQLPEEGLKFMVYLQKENIIDESGMPKERFSAEFPKEGPSILRIQQVVRGDSAAYFCASSPRNREVDEQYFGPGTRLTVT.

The chain joins TRBV7-2 to TRBJ1-5; weak D call: TRBD1 (6 bases). Germline V gene sequence: CDR1 SGHTA, CDR2 FQGNSA. V gave up 3 bases and J gave up 3 bases, with 12 bases separating them. The CDR3 loop spans 15 amino acids. The CDR3 DNA reads TGTGCCAGCAGCTTTTCAGGGGCTCCCAATCAGCCCCAGCATTTT. Its translation: CASSFSGAPNQPQHF.

The CDR3 spells CASSTRTGWRRETQYF. The CDR3 DNA follows: TGTGCCAGCAGTACCCGGACAGGGTGGCGTCGGGAGACCCAGTACTTC. This chain connects TRBV27 to TRBJ2-5; 8 nucleotides match TRBD1. This CDR3 contains 16 residues. V gave up 5 bases and J gave up 5 bases; unmatched junction bases: 13. In germline, CDR1 is MNHEY, CDR2 SMNVEV (reference sequence).

This chain joins TRBV6-5 and TRBJ1-1; maybe TRBD1 (5 bases). Germline V gene lookup returns CDR1 MNHEY and CDR2 SVGAGI. The CDR3 length is 11 residues. Trimming cost V 0 bases and J 10 bases, with 6 bases left between them. CDR3 sequence reads: CASSYSGVAFF. The CDR3, as DNA: TGTGCCAGCAGTTACTCAGGGGTAGCTTTCTTT.

The rearrangement joins TRBV7-2 to TRBJ2-1; 11 nucleotides line up with TRBD2. The CDR3 consists of 14 residues. The germline gives CDR1 SGHTA, CDR2 FQGNSA. With 5 bases clipped from V and 9 bases from J, the junction kept 6 bases outside the gene matches. In nucleotides, the CDR3 is TGTGCCAGCAGCCCTACTAGCGGGAGAGCTGAGCAGTTCTTC. Protein: CASSPTSGRAEQFF.

The V gene is TRBV11-2, the J gene TRBJ1-1; no definite D call. CDR1 and CDR2 (germline): SGHAT, FQNNGV. This CDR3 has 12 residues. V dropped 0 bases and J dropped 6 bases, with 5 bases sitting between them. The CDR3 loop is CASSLDTAEAFF. The CDR3 nucleotides read TGTGCCAGCAGCTTAGACACAGCTGAAGCTTTCTTT.

The chain carries TRBV5-4 and TRBJ2-5, with D hard to call. Trimming shortened V by 7 bases and J by 5 bases, and 9 bases separated the two germline ends. The germline V gene has CDR1 SGHNT and CDR2 YYREEE (reference sequence). The CDR3 extends over 11 amino acids. The CDR3 loop reads CASGNGETQYF. The CDR3 DNA follows: TGTGCCAGCGGCAACGGGGAGACCCAGTACTTC.

V is TRBV2 and J is TRBJ1-5, with a weak D call TRBD1 (6 bases). V gave up 1 base and J gave up 7 bases, with 14 bases separating them. The germline gives CDR1 SNHLY, CDR2 FYNNEI. The CDR3 covers 15 residues. CDR3 bases: TGTGCCAGCAGTGAAGAGTTAGGGGGATGGCAGCCCCAGCATTTT. Encoded protein: CASSEELGGWQPQHF.

The chain recombines TRBV6-1 with TRBJ2-7; TRBD2 matches 7 bases. Germline loops: CDR1 MNHNS, CDR2 SASEGT. V shed 0 bases, J shed 9 bases, and the junction held 14 bases outside the gene matches. The CDR3 is made up of 16 amino acids. The CDR3 sequence is CASSEAVASGALGQYF. The CDR3 DNA reads as TGTGCCAGCAGTGAAGCTGTGGCTAGCGGAGCCCTCGGGCAGTACTTC.

V is TRBV5-4 and J is TRBJ2-5, with 12 bases identical to TRBD2. The V gene's germline CDR1 is SGHNT and CDR2 YYREEE (reference sequence). The CDR3 extends over 18 amino acids. With V trimmed by 2 bases and J by 0 bases, 8 bases remained unmatched. The CDR3 coding sequence is TGTGCCAGCAGCTTTCTGGGGACTAGCGGGTCACACCAAGAGACCCAGTACTTC. Encoded protein: CASSFLGTSGSHQETQYF.

V and J are TRBV5-1 and TRBJ1-2; TRBD1 is a possible D gene (5 bases). The germline V and J ends were trimmed by 6 bases and 5 bases, with 20 bases remaining between them. Germline V gene lookup returns CDR1 SGHRS and CDR2 YFSETQ. The CDR3 totals 15 residues. The CDR3, as DNA: TGCGCCAGCACCCTTGAGGCAGGGATAGGGTATGGCTACACCTTC. Translation: CASTLEAGIGYGYTF.

The chain carries TRBV18 and TRBJ2-1; D is uncertain. Trimming cost V 1 base and J 4 bases, with 14 bases left between them. CDR3 length equals 16 residues. Per germline, CDR1 KGHSH and CDR2 LQKENI. The CDR3 region is CASSPRLAEMYNEQFF. The CDR3 DNA sequence: TGTGCCAGCTCACCACGGCTCGCGGAGATGTACAATGAGCAGTTCTTC.

The chain couples TRBV19 to TRBJ2-3, with a tentative D call TRBD1 (6 bases). V lost 1 base, J lost 2 bases, and 13 bases lay in between. CDR1 and CDR2 (germline): LNHDA, SQIVND (reference sequence). The length of the CDR3 is 16 residues. The CDR3 here is CASSIAGHEYTDTQYF. CDR3 DNA: TGTGCCAGTAGTATAGCGGGACATGAGTACACAGATACGCAGTATTTT.

The genes are TRBV6-1 and TRBJ2-2; 9 bases fit TRBD2. The V segment lost 0 bases and the J segment 3 bases; nucleotides outside the gene matches: 11. The CDR3 contains 19 residues. In germline, CDR1 is MNHNS, CDR2 SASEGT. DNA of the CDR3: TGTGCCAGCAGTGAAGCGGTCGGCCTAGCGGGATGGGACACCGGGGAGCTGTTTTTT. Translated, it gives CASSEAVGLAGWDTGELFF.

This chain uses TRBV29-1 with TRBJ1-5, with a tentative D call TRBD1 (5 bases). In germline, CDR1 is SQVTM, CDR2 ANQGSEA. The CDR3 is made up of 16 amino acids. Between the trimmed V and J ends, which lost 2 bases and 2 bases, there was a span of 16 bases. CDR3 sequence reads: CSVEPGTQPRNQPQHF. CDR3 DNA sequence: TGCAGCGTTGAACCAGGGACCCAACCCCGCAATCAGCCCCAGCATTTT.

The rearrangement joins TRBV28 to TRBJ1-1, with 7 bases lining up with TRBD1. The length of the CDR3 is 14 residues. Germline CDR1 reads MDHEN; CDR2 reads SYDVKM. V lost 6 bases and J lost 4; bases outside the gene matches: 8. The CDR3 protein is CASSEDRDPTEAFF. As DNA, the CDR3 is TGTGCCAGCAGCGAAGACAGGGATCCCACTGAAGCTTTCTTT. The whole variable domain, filled in from reference TRBV28 and TRBJ1-1, reads DVKVTQSSRYLVKRTGEKVFLECVQDMDHENMFWYRQDPGLGLRLIYFSYDVKMKEKGDIPEGYSVSREKKERFSLILESASTNQTSMYLCASSEDRDPTEAFFGQGTRLTVV.

The CDR3 DNA reads TGTGCCAGCTCACTAGAAAGGGGCACTGAAGCTTTCTTT. Translation: CASSLERGTEAFF. This chain uses TRBV18 with TRBJ1-1, with a weak D call TRBD1 (5 bases). Trimming removed 4 bases at V and 4 bases at J, with 10 bases between. This CDR3 comprises 13 residues. Germline V gene lookup returns CDR1 KGHSH and CDR2 LQKENI.

The chain links TRBV7-9 to TRBJ1-5, with TRBD1 identical over 8 bases. CDR3 length: 15 residues. The ends lost 1 base at V and 6 bases at J; junction bases unmatched: 5. Germline CDR1 and CDR2: SEHNR and FQNEAQ (reference sequence). The CDR3 DNA is TGTGCCAGCAGCTTAGGGACAGGGATATTTCAGCCCCAGCATTTT. Translated: CASSLGTGIFQPQHF.